This T cell receptor (beta chain) is drawn from a study of cytomegalovirus exposure and HLA in healthy donors. The study ran its PCR with 60 Vbeta and 13 Jbeta primers. The protocol was immunoSEQ multiplex PCR, while the TCRdb copy is restricted to in-frame clones and leaves out a portion. The top ten hold 3.5% to 5% of the sample, which has over 150,000 clones, approximately 67% seen once. V was trimmed by 4 bases and J by 2 bases, leaving 9 bases between them. The CDR3 runs to 13 residues. Looked up from germline, CDR1 is GTSNPN and CDR2 is SVGIG (reference sequence). The source of this sequence is a woman between 18 and 30 years old in good health and CMV-seropositive. V gene TRBV30 combines with J gene TRBJ1-5; D gene ambiguous. Sequencing was done on a sample of PBMCs. CDR3 residues: CAWNRNGNQPQHF. CDR3 coding DNA: TGTGCCTGGAACAGAAATGGCAATCAGCCCCAGCATTTT.